The entry below gives a single T cell receptor (beta chain) sequence along with its context. Its antigen is not identified. This CDR3 has 15 amino acids. Germline loops: CDR1 SGHDT, CDR2 YYEEEE. V was shortened by 5 bases and J by 6 bases, with 20 bases between the two germline ends. One entry per CDR3 protein, called by TCRdb with MiXCR from the reads. This table has fewer than 950,000 distinct CDR3 sequences, approximately 30% appearing once. This sample is drawn from a study of T cell repertoires in cytomegalovirus infection. Material: cultured CD8+ T cells from PBMCs, obtained from culture after CMV antigen stimulation. The source is a human donor in good health (CMV status not recorded). Some clones in this sample may be carry-over from other donors' samples. This rearrangement joins TRBV5-6 to TRBJ1-2, with a weak D call TRBD1 (5 bases). In nucleotides, the CDR3 is TGTGCCAGCAGACAGGCAGGACGCAGAATTCATGGCTACACCTTC. Amino acids: CASRQAGRRIHGYTF.